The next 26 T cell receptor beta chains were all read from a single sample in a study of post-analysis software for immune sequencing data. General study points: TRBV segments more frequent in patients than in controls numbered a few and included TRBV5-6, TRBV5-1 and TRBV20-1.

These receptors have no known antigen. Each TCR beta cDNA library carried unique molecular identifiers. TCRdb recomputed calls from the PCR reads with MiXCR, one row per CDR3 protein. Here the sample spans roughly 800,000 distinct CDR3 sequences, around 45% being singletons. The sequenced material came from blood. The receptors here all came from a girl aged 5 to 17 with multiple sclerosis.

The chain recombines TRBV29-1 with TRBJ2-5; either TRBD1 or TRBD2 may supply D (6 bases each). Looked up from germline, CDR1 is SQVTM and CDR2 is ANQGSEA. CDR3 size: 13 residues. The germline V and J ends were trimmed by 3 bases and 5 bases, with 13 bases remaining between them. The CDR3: CSVDSGGEETQYF. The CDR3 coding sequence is TGCAGCGTTGATTCCGGGGGCGAGGAGACCCAGTACTTC.

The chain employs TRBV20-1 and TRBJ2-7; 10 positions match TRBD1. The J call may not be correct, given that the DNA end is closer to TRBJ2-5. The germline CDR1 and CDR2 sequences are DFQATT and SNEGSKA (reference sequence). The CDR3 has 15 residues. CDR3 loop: CSAMRQGAKIQTQYF. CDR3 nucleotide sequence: TGCAGTGCTATGCGACAGGGGGCTAAAATACAGACCCAGTACTTC.

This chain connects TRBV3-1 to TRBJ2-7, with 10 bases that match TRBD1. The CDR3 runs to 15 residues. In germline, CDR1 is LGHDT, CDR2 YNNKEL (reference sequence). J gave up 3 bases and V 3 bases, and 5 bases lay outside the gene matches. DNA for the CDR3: TGTGCCAGCAGCCAGAGGACAGGGGGTTACTACGAGCAGTACTTC. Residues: CASSQRTGGYYEQYF.

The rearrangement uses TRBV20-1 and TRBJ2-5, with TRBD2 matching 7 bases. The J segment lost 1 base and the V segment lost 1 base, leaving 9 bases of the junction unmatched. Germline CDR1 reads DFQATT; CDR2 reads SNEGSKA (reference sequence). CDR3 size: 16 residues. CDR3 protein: CSARVETGGVQETQYF. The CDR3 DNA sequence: TGCAGTGCTAGAGTGGAAACTGGGGGGGTCCAAGAGACCCAGTACTTC.

This CDR3 is CASSPDRSFYGYTF. CDR3 in DNA: TGTGCCAGCAGCCCCGACAGGAGCTTCTATGGCTACACCTTC. The chain links TRBV6-5 to TRBJ1-2, with D possibly being TRBD1 (6 bases). V lost 6 bases, J lost 4 bases, and 15 bases lay in between. Germline lookup yields CDR1 MNHEY and CDR2 SVGAGI. CDR3 length: 14 residues.

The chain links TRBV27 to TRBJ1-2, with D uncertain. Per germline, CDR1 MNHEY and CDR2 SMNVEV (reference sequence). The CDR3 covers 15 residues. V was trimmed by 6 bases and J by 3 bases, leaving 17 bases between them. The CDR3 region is CASRSAGWGDYGYTF. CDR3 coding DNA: TGTGCCAGCAGATCCGCAGGTTGGGGTGACTATGGCTACACCTTC.

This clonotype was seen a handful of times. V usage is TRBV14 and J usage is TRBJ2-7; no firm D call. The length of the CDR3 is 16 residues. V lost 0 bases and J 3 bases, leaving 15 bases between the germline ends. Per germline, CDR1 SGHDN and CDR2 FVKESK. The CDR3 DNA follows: TGTGCCAGCAGCCAAGACCCCCGGGCCGCCTTCTACGAGCAGTACTTC. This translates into CASSQDPRAAFYEQYF.

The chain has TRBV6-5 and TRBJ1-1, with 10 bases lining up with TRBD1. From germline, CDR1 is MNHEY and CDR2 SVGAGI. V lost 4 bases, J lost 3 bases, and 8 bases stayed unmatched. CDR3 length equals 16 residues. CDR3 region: CASSSRQGAGYTEAFF. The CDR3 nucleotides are TGTGCCAGCAGTTCACGACAGGGGGCCGGGTACACTGAAGCTTTCTTT.

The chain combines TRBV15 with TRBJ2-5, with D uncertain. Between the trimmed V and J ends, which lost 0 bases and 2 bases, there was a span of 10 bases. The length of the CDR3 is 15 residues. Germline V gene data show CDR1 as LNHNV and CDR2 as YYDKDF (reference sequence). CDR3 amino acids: CATSRELGPQETQYF. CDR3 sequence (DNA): TGTGCCACCAGCAGAGAACTCGGGCCTCAAGAGACCCAGTACTTC. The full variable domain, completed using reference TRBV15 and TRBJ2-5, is DAMVIQNPRYQVTQFGKPVTLSCSQTLNHNVMYWYQQKSSQAPKLLFHYYDKDFNNEADTPDNFQSRRPNTSFCFLDIRSPGLGDTAMYLCATSRELGPQETQYFGPGTRLLVL.

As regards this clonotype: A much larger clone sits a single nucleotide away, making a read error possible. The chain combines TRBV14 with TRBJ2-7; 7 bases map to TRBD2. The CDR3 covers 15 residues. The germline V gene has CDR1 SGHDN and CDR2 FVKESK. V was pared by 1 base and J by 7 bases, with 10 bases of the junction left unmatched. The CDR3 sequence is CASSQAAGVNNEQYF. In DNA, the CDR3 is TGTGCCAGCAGCCAAGCGGCGGGAGTTAATAATGAGCAGTACTTC.

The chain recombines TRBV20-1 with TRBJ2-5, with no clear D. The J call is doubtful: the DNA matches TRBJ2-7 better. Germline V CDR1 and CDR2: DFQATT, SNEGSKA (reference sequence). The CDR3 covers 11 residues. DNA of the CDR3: TGCAGTGCCCCGCGCGCCTACGAGCAGTACTTC. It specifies CSAPRAYEQYF.

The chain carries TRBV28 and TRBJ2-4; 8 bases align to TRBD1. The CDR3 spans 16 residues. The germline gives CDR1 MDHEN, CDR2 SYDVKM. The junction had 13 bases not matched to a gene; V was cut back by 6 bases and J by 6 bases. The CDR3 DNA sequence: TGTGCCAGCAGCCCCGACAGGGGAGTCCCTTTAAACATTCAGTACTTC. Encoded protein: CASSPDRGVPLNIQYF.

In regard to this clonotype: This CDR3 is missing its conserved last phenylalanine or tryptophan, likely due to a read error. CDR3 coding DNA: TGCAGTGCTCCCGAGCAGAGGGGGCAAGAGACCCAGTACCTC. Translation: CSAPEQRGQETQYL. The chain combines TRBV20-1 with TRBJ2-5, with D possibly being TRBD1 (6 bases). This CDR3 comprises 14 residues. V lost 5 bases and J 2 bases, leaving 15 bases between the germline ends. Germline V gene lookup returns CDR1 DFQATT and CDR2 SNEGSKA (reference sequence).

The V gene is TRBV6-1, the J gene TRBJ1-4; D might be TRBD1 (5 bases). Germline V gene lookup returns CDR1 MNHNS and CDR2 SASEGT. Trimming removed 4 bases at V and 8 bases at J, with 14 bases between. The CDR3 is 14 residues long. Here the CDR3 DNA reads TGTGCCAGCAGTGTAAAAGGGGCACAGGAAAAACTGTTTTTT. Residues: CASSVKGAQEKLFF.

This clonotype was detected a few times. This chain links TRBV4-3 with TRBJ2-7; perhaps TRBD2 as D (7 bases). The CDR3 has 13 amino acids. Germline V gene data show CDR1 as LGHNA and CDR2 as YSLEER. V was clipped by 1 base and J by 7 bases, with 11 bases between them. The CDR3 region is CASSQARGGEQYF. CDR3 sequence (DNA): TGCGCCAGCAGCCAAGCCAGGGGAGGGGAGCAGTACTTC.

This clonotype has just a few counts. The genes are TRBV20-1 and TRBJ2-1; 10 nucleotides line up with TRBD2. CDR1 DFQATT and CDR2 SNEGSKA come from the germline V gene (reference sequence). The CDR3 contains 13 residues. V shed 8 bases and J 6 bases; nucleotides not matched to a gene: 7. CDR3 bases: TGCAGTATTCGGACTAGCGGTGTCAATGAGCAGTTCTTC. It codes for CSIRTSGVNEQFF.

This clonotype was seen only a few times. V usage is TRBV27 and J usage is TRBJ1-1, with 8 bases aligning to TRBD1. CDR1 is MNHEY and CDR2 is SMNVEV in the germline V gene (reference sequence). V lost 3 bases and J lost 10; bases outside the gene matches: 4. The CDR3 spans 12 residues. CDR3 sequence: CASSFRQGTAFF. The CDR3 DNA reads TGTGCCAGCAGTTTTCGACAGGGGACAGCTTTCTTT.

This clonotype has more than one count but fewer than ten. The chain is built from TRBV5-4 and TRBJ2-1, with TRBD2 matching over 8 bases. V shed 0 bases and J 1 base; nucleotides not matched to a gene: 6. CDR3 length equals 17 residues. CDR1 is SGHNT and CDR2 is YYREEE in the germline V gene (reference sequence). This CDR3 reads CASSLGGAGGSYNEQFF. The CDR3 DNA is TGTGCCAGCAGCTTGGGAGGGGCGGGAGGTTCCTACAATGAGCAGTTCTTC.

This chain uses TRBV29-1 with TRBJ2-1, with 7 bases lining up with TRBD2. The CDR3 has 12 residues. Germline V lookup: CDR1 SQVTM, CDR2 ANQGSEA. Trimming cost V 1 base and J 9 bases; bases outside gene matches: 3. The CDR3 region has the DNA TGCAGCGTTGAAGGGGGGGGAAGTGAGCAGTTCTTC. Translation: CSVEGGGSEQFF.

In nucleotides, the CDR3 is TGTGCCAGCAGCGTAGACCCGGACACAGATACGCAGTATTTT. It is translated as CASSVDPDTDTQYF. The J gene is TRBJ2-3, the V gene TRBV9; D gene unclear. Germline-derived CDR1 and CDR2 are SGDLS and YYNGEE. This CDR3 has 14 residues. Between the trimmed V and J ends, which lost 0 bases and 2 bases, there was a span of 7 bases.

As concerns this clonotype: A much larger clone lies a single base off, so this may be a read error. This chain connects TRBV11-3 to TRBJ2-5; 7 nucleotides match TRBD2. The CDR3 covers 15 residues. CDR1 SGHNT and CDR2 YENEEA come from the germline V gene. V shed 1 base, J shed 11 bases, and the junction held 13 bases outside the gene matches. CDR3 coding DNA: TGTGCCAGCAGCTTAGTAGCGAGCGGGATCAATGAGCAGTACTTC. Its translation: CASSLVASGINEQYF.

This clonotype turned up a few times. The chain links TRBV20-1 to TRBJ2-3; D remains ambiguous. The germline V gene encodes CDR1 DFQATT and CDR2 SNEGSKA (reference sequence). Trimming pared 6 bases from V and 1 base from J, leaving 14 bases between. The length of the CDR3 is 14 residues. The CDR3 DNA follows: TGCAGTGCAATCGCCGCAGGAGGCACAGATACGCAGTATTTT. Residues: CSAIAAGGTDTQYF.

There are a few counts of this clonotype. The CDR3 region is CASSLSRNTGELFF. The CDR3 region has the DNA TGTGCCAGCAGCTTATCCAGGAACACCGGGGAGCTGTTTTTT. This chain uses TRBV7-8 with TRBJ2-2; no definite D call. Between the trimmed V and J ends, which lost 2 bases and 1 base, there was a span of 5 bases. In germline, CDR1 is SGHVS, CDR2 FQNEAQ. The CDR3 covers 14 residues.

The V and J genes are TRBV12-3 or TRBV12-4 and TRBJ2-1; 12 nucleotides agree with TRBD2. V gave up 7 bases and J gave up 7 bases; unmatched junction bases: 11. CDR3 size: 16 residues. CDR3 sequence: CASIRGLAGPKNEQFF. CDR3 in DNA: TGTGCCAGCATCCGTGGACTAGCGGGACCAAAAAATGAGCAGTTCTTC.

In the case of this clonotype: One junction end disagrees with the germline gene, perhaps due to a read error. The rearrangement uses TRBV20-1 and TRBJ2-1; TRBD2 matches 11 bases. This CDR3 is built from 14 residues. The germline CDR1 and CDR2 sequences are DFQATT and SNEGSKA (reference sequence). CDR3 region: CSATLTSGTSELFF. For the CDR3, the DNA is TGCAGTGCTACCCTGACTAGCGGGACGAGTGAGCTGTTCTTC.

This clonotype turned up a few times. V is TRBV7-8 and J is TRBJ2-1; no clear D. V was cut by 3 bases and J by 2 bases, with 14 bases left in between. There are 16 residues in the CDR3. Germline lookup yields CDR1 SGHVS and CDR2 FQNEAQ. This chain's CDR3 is CASSFVDAEPYNEQFF. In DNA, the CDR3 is TGTGCCAGCAGCTTTGTGGATGCGGAACCCTACAATGAGCAGTTCTTC.